The 24 T cell receptor beta chains listed next were all sequenced from one sample in a study of T cell responses to AZD1222 COVID-19 vaccine. The table came from immunoSEQ multiplex PCR; TCRdb's copy has only in-frame clones and leaves some out. The table lists approximately 190,000 clones, approximately 91% of them singletons. The starting material was peripheral blood, obtained on day 0 of AZD1222 vaccination. The receptors derive from an adult in good health.

This chain links TRBV18 with TRBJ1-1; TRBD1 aligns across 8 bases. Trimming at V came to 3 bases and at J to 11 bases, leaving 5 bases not matched to a gene. Germline V gene lookup returns CDR1 KGHSH and CDR2 LQKENI. This CDR3 contains 12 residues. The CDR3 spells CASSPLDREAFF. For the CDR3, the DNA is TGTGCCAGCTCACCGCTGGACAGGGAGGCTTTCTTT.

The rearrangement links TRBV2 to TRBJ1-5; D not resolved. The germline gives CDR1 SNHLY, CDR2 FYNNEI. V lost 1 base and J 3 bases, leaving 7 bases between the germline ends. The CDR3 extends over 14 amino acids. In DNA, the CDR3 is TGTGCCAGCAGTGAAGAGGGTGACAATCAGCCCCAGCATTTT. Protein product: CASSEEGDNQPQHF.

The genes are TRBV3-1 (or the pseudogene TRBV3-2) and TRBJ2-3, with TRBD2 as a possible D gene (5 bases). V was clipped by 1 base and J by 0 bases, with 5 bases between them. The germline CDR1 and CDR2 sequences are LGHDT and YNNKEL (reference sequence). This CDR3 comprises 14 residues. CDR3 loop: CASSQGTSTDTQYF. CDR3 in DNA: TGTGCCAGCAGCCAAGGGACTAGCACAGATACGCAGTATTTT.

This clone was found once. The chain has TRBV6-1 and TRBJ2-1; the D gene is possibly TRBD1 (5 bases). The CDR3 contains 16 residues. V was pared by 1 base and J by 2 bases, with 12 bases between. Germline V gene lookup returns CDR1 MNHNS and CDR2 SASEGT. The CDR3 DNA is TGTGCCAGCAGTGAAGTCGGCAGGGTAGCCTACAATGAGCAGTTCTTC. Translated: CASSEVGRVAYNEQFF.

This clone showed up just once. V usage is TRBV27 and J usage is TRBJ2-2, with a possible D match to TRBD2 (6 bases). Germline loops: CDR1 MNHEY, CDR2 SMNVEV (reference sequence). The CDR3 spans 14 residues. Trimming shortened V by 5 bases and J by 3 bases, and 10 bases separated the two germline ends. The CDR3 DNA sequence: TGTGCCAGCAGTCCCGGGACTTACACCGGGGAGCTGTTTTTT. Encoded protein: CASSPGTYTGELFF.

This sequence joins TRBV21-1 and TRBJ2-3; whether TRBD2, the table's D call, matches the DNA was not checked. TRBV21-1 is shown as a pseudogene. This CDR3 spans 16 amino acids. The CDR3 region has the DNA TGTGCCAGCAGCAAAGTAGCGGGAGGAAGGGCAGATACGCAGTATTTT. As protein: CASSKVAGGRADTQYF.

V and J are TRBV6-1 and TRBJ1-5, with D unclear. Trimming took 2 bases from V and 0 from J, leaving 11 bases between them. The germline CDR1 and CDR2 sequences are MNHNS and SASEGT. The CDR3 runs to 16 residues. The CDR3 sequence: CASSESRGYSNQPQHF. The CDR3 region has the DNA TGTGCCAGCAGTGAATCGCGGGGTTATAGCAATCAGCCCCAGCATTTT.

V is TRBV19 and J is TRBJ1-5; D gene ambiguous. Germline values: CDR1 LNHDA, CDR2 SQIVND (reference sequence). This CDR3 has 15 amino acids. Between the trimmed V and J ends, which lost 7 bases and 2 bases, there was a span of 15 bases. The CDR3 DNA follows: TGTGCCAGTACAAGAAGTCCGGCCCGCAATCAGCCCCAGCATTTT. Amino acid sequence: CASTRSPARNQPQHF.

CDR3 bases: TGTGCCAGCAGTCCCCCCCGACAGGGCGTTTTTGGCACCGGGGAGCTGTTTTTT. This translates into CASSPPRQGVFGTGELFF. V usage is TRBV28 and J usage is TRBJ2-2; 7 bases agree with TRBD1. Germline values: CDR1 MDHEN, CDR2 SYDVKM. Losses at the gene ends were 5 bases for V and 4 bases for J; bases not matched to a gene: 16. The CDR3 totals 18 residues.

The chain is built from TRBV19 and TRBJ1-1, with D hard to call. The CDR3 runs to 13 residues. The V end was cut by 6 bases, the J end by 3 bases, with 11 bases between. Germline CDR1 reads LNHDA; CDR2 reads SQIVND (reference sequence). CDR3 bases: TGTGCCAGTAGCGACCGGGCCGACACTGAAGCTTTCTTT. Protein sequence: CASSDRADTEAFF.

For the CDR3, the DNA is TGTGCCAGCAGTTTAGGGGCAGGGGTGAGGTCACCCCTCCACTTT. Residues: CASSLGAGVRSPLHF. V usage is TRBV28 and J usage is TRBJ1-6; D is possibly TRBD1 (6 bases). The CDR3 spans 15 residues. V lost 2 bases and J lost 10, with 15 bases in between. Germline loops: CDR1 MDHEN, CDR2 SYDVKM.

Here the CDR3 reads CASRDRMNTEAFF. CDR3 coding DNA: TGTGCCAGTAGGGACAGGATGAACACTGAAGCTTTCTTT. The V gene is TRBV19, the J gene TRBJ1-1, with 7 bases fitting TRBD1. Losses at the gene ends were 6 bases for V and 0 bases for J; bases not matched to a gene: 1. The germline V gene encodes CDR1 LNHDA and CDR2 SQIVND (reference sequence). The CDR3 is made up of 13 amino acids.

The V and J genes are TRBV4-2 and TRBJ2-7; TRBD1 is a possible D gene (5 bases). The germline V gene encodes CDR1 LGHNA and CDR2 YNFKEQ. CDR3 length equals 14 residues. Trimming took 1 base from V and 7 from J, leaving 14 bases between them. The CDR3 DNA reads as TGTGCCAGCAGCCAAGTTTGGGGCTCGCTGGAGCAGTACTTC. Its protein product is CASSQVWGSLEQYF.

Details on this clone: An end of the junction differs from the germline gene, which may be a read error. The CDR3 DNA reads as TGTGCCAGCAGTGAGAGGGATCTGGACTTC. It specifies CASSERDLDF. The gene calls are TRBV6-1 and TRBJ1-2; D unresolved. Germline V gene lookup returns CDR1 MNHNS and CDR2 SASEGT. This CDR3 comprises 10 residues.

The chain joins TRBV6-2 or TRBV6-3 to TRBJ1-3, with D hard to call. Trimming cost V 2 bases and J 1 base, with 9 bases left between them. The CDR3 totals 15 residues. Germline V lookup: CDR1 MNHEY, CDR2 SVGEGT. CDR3 loop: CASSYPSPSGNTIYF. CDR3 nucleotide sequence: TGTGCCAGCAGTTACCCCTCACCGTCTGGAAACACCATATATTTT.

With regard to this clone: Mismatch with germline at one junction end may stem from a read error. V is TRBV7-9 and J is TRBJ1-1; no clear D. The CDR3 is 13 residues long. CDR1 and CDR2 (germline): SEHNR, FQNEAQ (reference sequence). This CDR3 reads CASTLLEGTEAFF. The CDR3 nucleotides are TGTGCCAGCACCTTATTAGAAGGGACTGAAGCTTTCTTT.

The V gene is TRBV2, the J gene TRBJ1-1; D remains unclear. Trimming cost V 4 bases and J 1 base, with 19 bases left between them. The CDR3 is 17 residues long. The germline CDR1 and CDR2 sequences are SNHLY and FYNNEI. CDR3: CASSVGVGRLTNTEAFF. CDR3 DNA sequence: TGTGCCAGCAGTGTGGGAGTAGGCAGGTTGACGAACACTGAAGCTTTCTTT.

The chain joins TRBV27 to TRBJ2-7; no definite D call. The V end lost 3 bases, the J end lost 2 bases, and 8 bases lay between the germline ends. There are 13 residues in the CDR3. From germline, CDR1 is MNHEY and CDR2 SMNVEV (reference sequence). The CDR3 nucleotides are TGTGCCAGCAGTTTGGGCAACACCTACGAGCAGTACTTC. Its protein product is CASSLGNTYEQYF.

This chain uses TRBV3-1 (or the pseudogene TRBV3-2) with TRBJ1-1, with a possible D match to TRBD1 (5 bases). The V and J ends lost 4 bases and 4 bases respectively, with 22 bases between them. Germline CDR1 reads LGHDT; CDR2 reads YNNKEL (reference sequence). The CDR3 extends over 17 amino acids. The CDR3 DNA is TGTGCCAGCAGCCCAAGCGGGACCCTCGGGAGAGGCACTGAAGCTTTCTTT. Its protein is CASSPSGTLGRGTEAFF.

CDR3 nucleotide sequence: TGTGCCAGCAGTTATACAGGATTCAACACCGGGGAGCTGTTTTTT. It codes for CASSYTGFNTGELFF. The chain combines TRBV7-2 with TRBJ2-2; D may be TRBD1 (5 bases). The CDR3 is 15 residues long. V was pared by 6 bases and J by 2 bases, with 13 bases between. Germline V gives CDR1 SGHTA, CDR2 FQGNSA.

The chain employs TRBV11-2 and TRBJ2-5, with D unresolved. From germline, CDR1 is SGHAT and CDR2 FQNNGV. The CDR3 length is 16 residues. Trimming pared 4 bases from V and 7 bases from J, leaving 22 bases between. The CDR3 DNA is TGTGCCAGCAGCTCACCTGGAAGATCCAATCTTGGGACCCAGTACTTC. Protein product: CASSSPGRSNLGTQYF. The complete variable domain, with remaining parts taken from reference TRBV11-2 and TRBJ2-5, reads EAGVAQSPRYKIIEKRQSVAFWCNPISGHATLYWYQQILGQGPKLLIQFQNNGVVDDSQLPKDRFSAERLKGVDSTLKIQPAKLEDSAVYLCASSSPGRSNLGTQYFGPGTRLLVL.

This chain joins TRBV19 and TRBJ2-1, with D perhaps matching TRBD1 (6 bases). CDR3 length: 16 residues. Trimming removed 8 bases at V and 0 bases at J, with 17 bases between. CDR1 is LNHDA and CDR2 is SQIVND in the germline V gene (reference sequence). CDR3 sequence: CASSPSGQNSYNEQFF. DNA of the CDR3: TGTGCCAGTTCACCGTCCGGACAGAACTCCTACAATGAGCAGTTCTTC.

This chain's CDR3 is CASTEGGGDYGYTF. The CDR3, as DNA: TGTGCCAGCACGGAAGGGGGTGGGGACTATGGCTACACCTTC. V and J are TRBV11-2 and TRBJ1-2; perhaps TRBD1 as D (6 bases). Germline V CDR1 and CDR2: SGHAT, FQNNGV. The CDR3 is made up of 14 amino acids. V was shortened by 7 bases and J by 3 bases, with 15 bases between the two germline ends.

This sequence joins TRBV6-1 and TRBJ2-6; D gene uncertain. The ends were cut back, 2 bases at V and 0 bases at J, with 8 bases in the middle. This CDR3 spans 16 amino acids. CDR1 is MNHNS and CDR2 is SASEGT in the germline V gene. This CDR3 reads CASSEWLSSGANVLTF. In nucleotides, the CDR3 is TGTGCCAGCAGTGAATGGTTGAGCTCTGGGGCCAACGTCCTGACTTTC.